This T cell receptor (beta chain) was sequenced in a study of T cells after yellow fever vaccination (dated 2019 in TCRdb). Regarding the study in general: The SMART-Seq v4 Ultra Low Input RNA kit was used to prepare libraries from fractions with low cell numbers. Bulk TCR alpha and beta repertoires were sequenced longitudinally to track T-cell clones before and after primary and booster YFV17D yellow fever vaccination. Two healthy male donors made up the cohort, one aged 18 to 30 years and the other aged 30 to 40 years. Bulk PBMC replicates and cell subsets were isolated from blood drawn at multiple timepoints before and after both primary and secondary immunization. General study outcomes and caveats: Because only a couple of donors were included in the study, the extent to which the findings can be generalized is limited. Because abundant contaminating clonotypes from the bulk population could be contained in FACS-sorted repertoires, computational filtering was required. A small fraction of clonotypes appeared in both the CD4 and CD8 compartments, likely as a result of convergent recombination. The secondary T-cell response was weaker than the primary response but faster, peaking on day 5 instead of day 15. Most clones expanded after primary vaccination were re-detected after the booster (about 96% of CD4 and 88% of CD8), suggesting broad memory maintenance.

The germline V gene provides CDR1 LGHNA and CDR2 YNFKEQ. The CDR3 contains 14 residues, cysteine and phenylalanine counted. Of all the DNA, just the CDR3 is kept, 42 bases in frame from base 1. V gives up 4 bases and J gives up 4 bases, and the segment between their germline ends measures 11 bases. As regards this clonotype: Which antigen it targets is not known. No quality values exist for individual bases; no much larger clone is one base distant.

TCRdb records Illumina NovaSeq 6000 as the sequencer. TCR cDNA was made using 5'RACE template switching, a step that added a universal primer site and unique molecular identifiers. Priming of cDNA synthesis was performed from both the TCR alpha and TCR beta constant segments. Library amplification involved two PCR steps, and the second step added sample barcodes and sequencing adapters. Sequencing of the libraries was done on either Illumina HiSeq 2500 (2x100 bp) or NovaSeq (2x150 bp). The paper's data handling went like this. Reads were demultiplexed and collapsed into UMI consensus sequences with MIGEC, and V(D)J alignment was performed with MiXCR. Vaccine-responding clonotypes were identified with edgeR using replicate PBMC samples, with FDR below 0.01 and a log2 fold change above 5 up to day 15 being required. Each bulk clonotype received a CD4 or CD8 identity based on whether the sequenced CD4 or CD8 repertoire contained that clonotype at higher abundance. In-frame beta chains were kept once TCRdb had trimmed the public reads at Q25 with fastp and called clones with MiXCR. For every CDR3 protein sequence, its rows merge into one entry that carries the most common genes and DNA. TCRdb's processing, not the authors' own work, is the source of the V and J calls. Present in this sample are 170,000 or so distinct CDR3 sequences, about a tenth of which were seen just once. Roughly a third of the sample goes to the ten largest clones.

What the treatment or condition label conveys for this sample: live attenuated yellow fever vaccine strain. A standard Ficoll-Paque protocol was used to isolate PBMCs from peripheral blood. CD4 and CD8 T-cell fractions were isolated with Dynabeads CD4 and CD8 positive selection kits. TriZol was used to extract RNA from bulk PBMCs, from CD4 and CD8 fractions, and from dextramer-positive and dextramer-negative fractions. The origin of this receptor is a man younger than 30 who received the YFV17D yellow fever vaccine. This receptor chain uses TRBV4-2 and TRBJ2-4; D gene: possibly TRBD1, on 6 matching bases. Sequenced here: CD8+ T cells sorted from PBMCs, sampled 45 days after the yellow fever booster vaccination. The nucleotides read TGTGCCAGCAGCCCGAGGACAGAAAAAAACATTCAGTACTTC. Its protein is CASSPRTEKNIQYF.